This T cell receptor beta chain was captured in a study of blood T cell repertoires in COVID-19 (dated by TCRdb to the early 2020s). Study-wide context: Samples covering the acute and convalescent phases of COVID-19 were provided by collaborators in the United States, Italy and Spain. The prospective study material was composed of cDNA or gDNA derived from T cells, B-cell-depleted T cells, or PBMCs. Deeply sampled blood TCRbeta repertoires from subjects exposed to, actively infected with, or recovered from COVID-19 were included in the dataset. The repertoires were released in a freely available public database meant as a resource for research on the immune response to SARS-CoV-2. The samples were drawn from two sources: the first 160 participants of the ongoing ImmuneRACE study, and 950 to 1,500 subjects contributed by 6 global collaborators. A de-identified subject ID, COVID-19 status, age in years and sex were almost always included in the sample metadata. HLA class I and class II types, where available, came from metadata supplied by the sample provider rather than from assay-based typing.

Details on this clone: Its specific antigen is unknown. Base qualities were left out, and no much larger clone turns up one base away.

The CDR3 numbers 15 residues from cysteine through phenylalanine. The entry retains the CDR3 DNA only, 45 bases that are in frame from base 1. Compared with germline, V lacks 2 bases and J lacks 3 bases; bases without a gene match: 6. CDR1 is given as SGHRS and CDR2 as YFSETQ, both from the germline V gene. Enrolling through a virtual design, the prospective study's participants ranged in age from roughly 18 to 100 years and lived across roughly 23 United States geographic areas. In the prospective study, participants were assigned to cohorts based on the clinical history participants reported in a screening survey and a study questionnaire. Recovered participants in ImmuneRACE Cohort 3 were defined as having two consecutive negative NP/OP PCR tests, clearance from a healthcare professional, or resolution of symptoms. Each participant in the prospective study had whole blood, serum and a nasopharyngeal or oropharyngeal swab collected by mobile phlebotomists. Participants in the prospective study had the option to provide additional blood draws and questionnaires over a roughly 2-month period. Prospective study blood samples were shipped either frozen or at room temperature before DNA extraction.

What the work shows at the level of the full study, not this receptor alone: Clinical and demographic metadata were provided uncurated, with the amount varying by source and participant.

TCRbeta CDR3 regions were amplified from genomic DNA using the immunoSEQ Assay, a bias-controlled multiplex PCR. The source study handled its data this way. The number of nucleated cells in each sample was estimated by amplification of reference gene primers within the assay. Sequence reads were collapsed and filtered to measure the absolute abundance of every unique TCRbeta CDR3 rearrangement. For each sample, productive Simpson clonality was calculated by taking the square root of Simpson's diversity index across productive rearrangements. What TCRdb holds here is the immuneACCESS table cut down to in-frame rearrangements. Part of the clones is not present; checked against another copy, under half of the missing clones reflect an unresolved V gene, and the others are unexplained. V, J and clone size reflect that table, while D and trimming were determined from the DNA. In this sample the table shows roughly 180,000 clones, around four fifths of which occur a single time. The ten largest clones capture 13% of the sample.

The sequenced sample consisted of PBMCs or T cells enriched from blood (not recorded which). The chain joins TRBV5-1 to TRBJ2-7, with TRBD1 matching 9 junction bases. The sequence was collected from a woman aged 60-75 years who had recovered from COVID-19. The bases are TGCGCCAGCAGCTTAGGCGGGGGACAGGGCTACGAGCAGTACTTC. It encodes CASSLGGGQGYEQYF.